This TCR beta chain was recorded in a study of T cells of healthy individuals. TCRdb re-called the 5' RACE reads through MiXCR, storing one row per CDR3 protein. The sample has about 96,000 distinct CDR3 sequences; under 20% are singletons. In germline, CDR1 is SGHRS, CDR2 YFSETQ. V gave up 0 bases and J gave up 2 bases; unmatched junction bases: 6. This CDR3 contains 17 residues. This clonotype came up a few times. This TCR was sampled from a human donor in good health. This chain joins TRBV5-1 and TRBJ2-3; TRBD2 matches 10 bases. CDR3 loop: CASSLGAGGHYTDTQYF. Here the CDR3 DNA reads TGCGCCAGCAGCTTGGGAGCGGGAGGGCACTACACAGATACGCAGTATTTT.